The rows below give T cell receptor beta chains drawn from one sample of a study of beta chain features in type 1 diabetes. Repertoires were generated with immunoSEQ multiplex PCR, while TCRdb's copy carries only in-frame clones and drops some. The profile shows hundreds of thousands of clones, roughly a sixth of them singletons. The specimen sequenced was naive CD4+ T cells from blood. The receptors were gathered from a man aged 18 to 35 in good health. Each CDR3 is given without its conserved first and last residue. Rows give clone size only sometimes, using once, few, many, or a class for an expanded clone.

J gene	V gene	clone size	CDR3 protein
TRBJ2-7	TRBV4-2	few	ASSQASGAYEQY
TRBJ1-1	TRBV5-4	few	ASPGGPTGINTEAF
TRBJ1-4	TRBV4-2	NA	ASSSGTGVEKLF
TRBJ2-6	TRBV9	few	ASRRGGPSSGANVLT
TRBJ2-1	TRBV9	NA	ASSSRRGDRTNEQF
TRBJ2-1	TRBV18	NA	ASCSTGVNSYNEQF
TRBJ2-1	TRBV9	NA	ASSARLADNEQF
TRBJ1-2	TRBV9	NA	ASSSGTDPLVSGYT
TRBJ2-5	TRBV6-4	few	ASSDSFTGAGETQY
TRBJ2-1	TRBV7-2	few	ASLSRGADNEQF
TRBJ2-2	TRBV7-7	few	ASSIGTDTGELF
TRBJ1-5	TRBV28	NA	ASSSSTGVRQPQH
TRBJ2-5	TRBV28	few	ASSPNPGGGRVAQY
TRBJ1-1	TRBV29-1	NA	RATTGTGWGDTEAF
TRBJ2-7	TRBV19	few	ASRSTGRSYEQY
TRBJ2-7	TRBV4-2	NA	ASSQGGNSYEQY
TRBJ2-2	TRBV10-3	NA	AISAAGLAGTRSGELF
TRBJ1-1	TRBV7-9	NA	ASSLIGATEAF
TRBJ2-2	TRBV9	NA	ASSVRRQGNTGELF
TRBJ1-1	TRBV9	NA	ASSPRYQGRTEAF
TRBJ1-5	TRBV6-1	NA	ASTGPYSNQPQH
TRBJ1-6	TRBV27	few	ASSPWNRGNSPLH